The 24 T cell receptor beta chains below come from one sample, sequenced in a study of shared T cell receptors in the human thymus. Clones were read by immunoSEQ multiplex PCR, and TCRdb kept only the in-frame ones, dropping some. Of about 610,000 clones in the sample, roughly 90% were seen once. These data are also associated with another study on human thymus T cells.

The sample comprised thymocytes. These receptors all come from a boy in the first two years of life with a congenital heart defect.

V gene TRBV28 combines with J gene TRBJ1-2; weak D call: TRBD1 (5 bases). Germline assignment: CDR1 MDHEN and CDR2 SYDVKM. V gave up 3 bases and J gave up 4 bases, with 18 bases separating them. There are 16 residues in the CDR3. The CDR3 here is CASSLAFLTGRYGYTF. The CDR3, as DNA: TGTGCCAGCAGTTTGGCCTTTCTAACAGGCCGCTATGGCTACACCTTC.

This chain joins TRBV6-1 and TRBJ2-2; 7 nucleotides align to TRBD1. This CDR3 has 16 amino acids. The junction had 7 bases not matched to a gene; V was cut back by 4 bases and J by 2 bases. Germline CDR1 MNHNS, CDR2 SASEGT. The CDR3 DNA sequence: TGTGCCAGCAGTGTCTCAGGGGGTGGAAACACCGGGGAGCTGTTTTTT. Translation gives CASSVSGGGNTGELFF.

The CDR3 loop reads CASSALLRDSETEAFF. The CDR3 DNA follows: TGTGCCAGCAGCGCTCTCCTCCGGGACAGTGAGACTGAAGCTTTCTTT. The V call is TRBV7-9, the J call TRBJ1-1; 7 nucleotides line up with TRBD1. The CDR3 sequence is 16 residues long. Germline-derived CDR1 and CDR2 are SEHNR and FQNEAQ (reference sequence). The trim removed 5 bases at V and 5 bases at J, leaving 14 bases unmatched.

The CDR3 DNA follows: TGCGCCAGCAGCCAACCGAATCTGGAGGGACTCCTACAAGAGACCCAGTACTTC. This codes for CASSQPNLEGLLQETQYF. The chain is built from TRBV4-1 and TRBJ2-5; D may be TRBD2 (6 bases). CDR1 is MGHRA and CDR2 is YSYEKL in the germline V gene. This CDR3 spans 18 amino acids. Trimming cost V 2 bases and J 2 bases, with 21 bases left between them.

The chain employs TRBV2 and TRBJ1-2, with D possibly being TRBD1 (6 bases). With 5 bases removed from V and 1 base from J, the gap between germline ends came to 11 bases. Germline loops: CDR1 SNHLY, CDR2 FYNNEI. The CDR3 sequence is 14 residues long. CDR3 region: CASSRVQGNYGYTF. DNA for the CDR3: TGTGCCAGCAGTCGGGTACAGGGTAACTATGGCTACACCTTC.

V usage is TRBV9 and J usage is TRBJ2-1, with TRBD2 as a possible D gene (5 bases). The CDR3 totals 17 residues. Germline-derived CDR1 and CDR2 are SGDLS and YYNGEE. V was cut by 4 bases and J by 2 bases, with 19 bases left in between. The CDR3 loop reads CASSTSKSDIPYNEQFF. CDR3 coding DNA: TGTGCCAGCAGCACTAGTAAAAGCGATATACCCTACAATGAGCAGTTCTTC.

The rearrangement joins TRBV9 to TRBJ2-7; TRBD2 matches at 9 bases. The CDR3 has 16 residues. CDR1 and CDR2 from the germline V gene are SGDLS and YYNGEE. V trimming: 0 bases; J trimming: 5 bases; junction bases outside the gene matches: 9. The DNA of the CDR3 is TGTGCCAGCAGCGTAGGGCAGAGCGGGAGGTGTGACGAGCAGTACTTC. It is translated as CASSVGQSGRCDEQYF.

The chain couples TRBV25-1 to TRBJ2-5; 14 positions match TRBD2. From germline, CDR1 is MGHDK and CDR2 SYGVNS. Trimming at V came to 6 bases and at J to 5 bases, leaving 14 bases not matched to a gene. This CDR3 has 18 residues. CDR3 DNA sequence: TGTGCCAGCAGGGGCCGACTAGCGGGAGGGCCTATGGGGGAGACCCAGTACTTC. Protein: CASRGRLAGGPMGETQYF.

This chain joins TRBV30 and TRBJ1-5, with 8 nucleotides matching TRBD1. CDR1 is GTSNPN, CDR2 SVGIG, per germline (reference sequence). V was pared by 5 bases and J by 0 bases, with 6 bases of the junction left unmatched. The CDR3 totals 15 residues. The CDR3 coding sequence is TGTGCCTGGGGGCGACAGGGGTGTAGCAATCAGCCCCAGCATTTT. As protein: CAWGRQGCSNQPQHF.

The chain couples TRBV30 to TRBJ2-5; 7 nucleotides agree with TRBD2. V trimming: 1 base; J trimming: 13 bases; junction bases outside the gene matches: 15. The CDR3 consists of 14 residues. The germline V gene has CDR1 GTSNPN and CDR2 SVGIG (reference sequence). CDR3 loop: CAWSEPLRDYLPYF. The CDR3 nucleotides are TGTGCCTGGAGTGAGCCCCTCCGGGACTACCTCCCGTACTTC.

This chain connects TRBV7-2 to TRBJ2-1; 7 bases agree with TRBD1. The CDR3 spans 15 residues. With 5 bases clipped from V and 4 bases from J, the junction kept 8 bases outside the gene matches. The germline V gene encodes CDR1 SGHTA and CDR2 FQGNSA. CDR3 nucleotides: TGTGCCAGCAGCCTTCCAGGGGGAACTTACAATGAGCAGTTCTTC. Amino acids: CASSLPGGTYNEQFF.

The chain uses TRBV5-6 and TRBJ1-4; TRBD1 might be the D (5 bases). Germline CDR1 reads SGHDT; CDR2 reads YYEEEE. There are 14 residues in the CDR3. Trimming took off 0 bases at V and 8 bases at J, with 11 bases between the two ends. The CDR3 bases are TGTGCCAGCAGCTTGGAAGGGGAAGGGGAAAAACTGTTTTTT. Its protein product is CASSLEGEGEKLFF.

CDR3: CASSLPPPPLRQDSYEQYF. The CDR3 DNA reads TGTGCCAGCAGTTTACCTCCCCCCCCATTAAGACAGGACTCCTACGAGCAGTACTTC. The chain recombines TRBV28 with TRBJ2-7; a weak D match, TRBD1 (6 bases). The CDR3 consists of 19 residues. V lost 2 bases to trimming and J lost 0 bases, with 23 bases between them. Germline loops: CDR1 MDHEN, CDR2 SYDVKM.

This chain links TRBV5-4 with TRBJ2-5; D is uncertain. Trimming stripped 4 bases from V and 1 base from J, with 5 bases between. CDR1 SGHNT and CDR2 YYREEE come from the germline V gene (reference sequence). CDR3 size: 12 residues. CDR3 nucleotides: TGTGCCAGCAGCCCCCTCCAAGAGACCCAGTACTTC. This gives the protein CASSPLQETQYF.

This clone was counted a single time. The V gene is TRBV5-6, the J gene TRBJ2-7; 11 bases align to TRBD2. Germline CDR1 is SGHDT and CDR2 is YYEEEE. J lost 2 bases, V lost 0 bases, and 1 base had no gene match. The CDR3 is 15 amino acids. The CDR3 nucleotides are TGTGCCAGCAGCTTGGTAGCGGGAGGGCCCTACGAGCAGTACTTC. Translating it yields CASSLVAGGPYEQYF.

The V and J genes are TRBV11-3 and TRBJ1-2; tentative D call: TRBD1 (5 bases). The V end was cut by 9 bases, the J end by 5 bases, with 16 bases between. Germline V lookup: CDR1 SGHNT, CDR2 YENEEA. There are 13 residues in the CDR3. This CDR3 is CARTVAGSYGYTF. Written as DNA, the CDR3 is TGTGCCAGGACTGTGGCAGGGTCGTATGGCTACACCTTC.

The chain links TRBV2 to TRBJ2-3; D possibly corresponds to TRBD2 (6 bases). Germline V gives CDR1 SNHLY, CDR2 FYNNEI. CDR3 length: 13 amino acids. Trimming removed 9 bases at V and 2 bases at J, with 12 bases between. CDR3 protein: CARPTRTTDTQYF. The CDR3 bases are TGTGCCAGACCGACTAGGACCACAGATACGCAGTATTTT.

CDR3 DNA sequence: TGTGCCAGCAGCAAAGAACAGGGCTCCGAGCAGTACTTC. Protein sequence: CASSKEQGSEQYF. The V gene is TRBV7-9, the J gene TRBJ2-7, with D perhaps TRBD1 (6 bases). CDR3 length equals 13 residues. Trimming stripped 5 bases from V and 6 bases from J, with 14 bases between. Germline V gives CDR1 SEHNR, CDR2 FQNEAQ (reference sequence).

The rearrangement uses TRBV14 and TRBJ2-7; no clear D gene. The CDR3 runs 15 residues. Germline CDR1 and CDR2: SGHDN and FVKESK. The V end lost 4 bases, the J end lost 2 bases, and 15 bases lay between the germline ends. The CDR3: CASSPVPLRPYEQYF. The CDR3 nucleotides read TGTGCCAGCAGCCCGGTCCCGTTACGCCCCTACGAGCAGTACTTC.

This clone was seen a few times. This chain links TRBV13 with TRBJ2-7, with a possible D match to TRBD2 (5 bases). Trimming pared 2 bases from V and 4 bases from J, leaving 12 bases between. In germline, CDR1 is PRHDT, CDR2 FYEKMQ (reference sequence). This CDR3 comprises 14 residues. This CDR3 is CASSLRGKKYEQYF. CDR3 DNA: TGTGCCAGCAGCTTACGAGGGAAAAAGTACGAGCAGTACTTC.

The J gene is TRBJ2-7, the V gene TRBV6-1, with D possibly TRBD1 on 5 matching bases. CDR3 length equals 15 residues. The ends were cut back, 2 bases at V and 0 bases at J, with 11 bases in the middle. Germline V gene lookup returns CDR1 MNHNS and CDR2 SASEGT. The CDR3 here is CASSEQGHSSYEQYF. The CDR3 bases are TGTGCCAGCAGTGAACAGGGCCACAGCTCCTACGAGCAGTACTTC.

In regard to this clone: Other DNA sequences in the sample encode the same CDR3. This chain connects TRBV28 to TRBJ1-5; D not resolved. Trimming took 1 base from V and 4 from J, leaving 5 bases between them. The CDR3 runs to 13 residues. CDR1 MDHEN and CDR2 SYDVKM come from the germline V gene. The CDR3 nucleotides are TGTGCCAGCAGTTTATCGAGGAATCAGCCCCAGCATTTT. Translated, it gives CASSLSRNQPQHF.

In nucleotides, the CDR3 is TGTGCCAGCAGTTATTCCGTAGGGAGGGATACGCAGTATTTT. It translates to CASSYSVGRDTQYF. The chain employs TRBV6-5 and TRBJ2-3; the D gene is possibly TRBD2 (6 bases). This CDR3 is built from 14 residues. The germline V gene has CDR1 MNHEY and CDR2 SVGAGI. V lost 3 bases and J 6 bases, leaving 13 bases between the germline ends.

The rearrangement joins TRBV11-2 to TRBJ2-2; 7 bases match TRBD2. V shed 5 bases, J shed 6 bases, and the junction held 6 bases outside the gene matches. Germline V gene data show CDR1 as SGHAT and CDR2 as FQNNGV. This CDR3 is 14 amino acids long. CDR3 sequence (DNA): TGTGCCAGCAGCCACCCTAGCGGCCCCGGGGAGCTGTTTTTT. As protein: CASSHPSGPGELFF.